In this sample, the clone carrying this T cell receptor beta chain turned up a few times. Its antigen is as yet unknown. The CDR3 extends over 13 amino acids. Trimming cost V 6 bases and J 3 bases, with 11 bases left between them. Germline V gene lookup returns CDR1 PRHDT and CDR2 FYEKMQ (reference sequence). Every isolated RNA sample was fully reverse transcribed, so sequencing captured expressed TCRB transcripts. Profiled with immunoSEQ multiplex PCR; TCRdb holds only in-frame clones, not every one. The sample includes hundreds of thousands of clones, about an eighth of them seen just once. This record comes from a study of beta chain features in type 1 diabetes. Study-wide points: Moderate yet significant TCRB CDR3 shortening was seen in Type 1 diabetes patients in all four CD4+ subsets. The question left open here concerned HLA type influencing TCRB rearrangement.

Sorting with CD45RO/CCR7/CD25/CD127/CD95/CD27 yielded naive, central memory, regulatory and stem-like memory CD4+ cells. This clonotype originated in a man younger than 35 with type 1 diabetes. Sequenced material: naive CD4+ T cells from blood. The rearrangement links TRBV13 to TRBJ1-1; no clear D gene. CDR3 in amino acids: CASSRWTDTEAFF. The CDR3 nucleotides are TGTGCCAGCAGTCGGTGGACTGACACTGAAGCTTTCTTT.